The clone carrying this T cell receptor beta chain appeared a few times. This sample is drawn from a study of blood T cell repertoires in COVID-19. The overall study: Samples of COVID-19 (acute and convalescent) were obtained from the United States, Italy and Spain. From T cells, B-cell-depleted T cells, or PBMCs came the material, which was cDNA or gDNA.

Patients in Seattle were enrolled during active infection, then followed longitudinally. The CDR3 extends over 16 amino acids. V lost 3 bases to trimming and J lost 2 bases; unmatched junction nucleotides: 5. From germline, CDR1 is KGHDR and CDR2 SFDVKD. Produced via immunoSEQ multiplex PCR; TCRdb's table is partial and in-frame only. This table holds about 94,000 clones, under 80% found once. Sequencing was carried out using peripheral blood. V gene TRBV24-1 combines with J gene TRBJ2-3; 9 positions agree with TRBD1. The sequence was obtained from a man in his sixties or seventies with COVID-19, enrolled during active disease. CDR3 bases: TGTGCCACCAGTGATCGGGACAGGGTTCTCACAGATACGCAGTATTTT. This translates into CATSDRDRVLTDTQYF.